This TCR beta chain derives from a study of post-analysis software for immune sequencing data. Study results and caveats: The five TRBV segments detected at higher frequency in patients than in controls included TRBV5-6, TRBV5-1 and TRBV20-1.

Germline CDR1 and CDR2: DFQATT and SNEGSKA (reference sequence). This CDR3 has 15 residues. The V gene end was trimmed by 3 bases and the J gene end by 5 bases; junction bases not matched to a gene: 5. The library was made from cDNA and included unique molecular identifiers. TCRdb reprocessed the PCR reads with MiXCR, giving one entry per CDR3 protein. The sample carries hundreds of thousands of distinct CDR3 sequences, roughly 30% recorded once. Regarding this clonotype: Antigen unknown.

This chain uses TRBV20-1 with TRBJ2-2; TRBD2 aligns across 11 bases. Sequencing was carried out using blood. This receptor was identified in a girl aged 10-17 years with multiple sclerosis. DNA of the CDR3: TGCAGTGCTAGGCCGGGACTAGCGGTGACCGGGGAGCTGTTTTTT. Its translation is CSARPGLAVTGELFF.